This T cell receptor (beta chain) appears in the sequencing data of a study of cytomegalovirus exposure and HLA in healthy donors. Whole-study findings and limits: Three chains tied to CMV proved CMV antigen-specific in vitro. Rarity characterized most TCR sequences, yet some public TCRs appeared in many donors. Productive status was seen about 90% or about 30% of the time for most TCR beta V segments in an earlier analysis. The study labeled more than 150 TCR beta chains cytomegalovirus-associated.

Researchers ran the PCR with 60 Vbeta and 13 Jbeta primers. The method was immunoSEQ multiplex PCR; TCRdb's version includes in-frame clones alone and lacks a portion of them. The top ten clones hold 7.5% to 9.5% of a sample with under 100,000 clones, under 80% of them seen once. This clone was seen just once. Its matching antigen is unknown. It is likely a read error, because the conserved phenylalanine at the end of the CDR3 is missing. Because the CDR3's place on the DNA is in doubt, the DNA is left out and the CDR3 is given as listed by TCRdb. The germline CDR1 and CDR2 sequences are SGHNT and YYREEE (reference sequence). The length of the CDR3 is 13 amino acids, counting both ends.

The sequence derives from a human donor in good health. This sequence joins TRBV5-4 and TRBJ1-2; TRBD1 is the table's D call, not checked against the DNA. The sequenced sample consisted of PBMCs. The CDR3 loop is CASKGQGALFHFS.